These T cell receptor beta chains were read from a single sample in a study of radiotherapy plus CTLA-4 blockade in lung cancer. TCRdb's table, derived via immunoSEQ multiplex PCR, lists solely in-frame clones and lacks some. The sample carries 90,000 to 100,000 clones, roughly 80% recorded once. The sample consisted of peripheral blood, taken from a patient treated with radiotherapy plus ipilimumab. The receptors stem from a human donor with non-small cell lung cancer that progressed on radiotherapy plus ipilimumab. The CDR3 runs from the conserved cysteine through the conserved F or W. D genes are given only for firm matches. Only some rows state a clone size, as once, few, many or a class for expanded clones.

clone_size: -; cdr3_length: 13; j_call: TRBJ2-5; v_call: TRBV19; d_call: TRBD1; cdr3_aa: CASRQGGGETQYF; cdr3_nt: TGTGCCAGTAGACAGGGGGGTGGAGAGACCCAGTACTTC
clone_size: -; cdr3_length: 14; j_call: TRBJ1-2; v_call: TRBV12-5; d_call: TRBD1; cdr3_aa: CASGLAGQVAGYTF; cdr3_nt: TGTGCTAGTGGTTTGGCGGGACAGGTAGCTGGCTACACCTTC
clone_size: -; cdr3_length: 13; j_call: TRBJ2-2; v_call: TRBV21-1; d_call: -; cdr3_aa: CASSNTSTGELFF; cdr3_nt: TGTGCCAGCAGTAACACCTCGACCGGGGAGCTGTTTTTT
clone_size: -; cdr3_length: 13; j_call: TRBJ1-3; v_call: TRBV15; d_call: -; cdr3_aa: CATSSHRENTIYF; cdr3_nt: TGTGCCACCAGCAGTCACAGGGAAAACACCATATATTTT
clone_size: -; cdr3_length: 12; j_call: TRBJ2-5; v_call: TRBV10-1; d_call: -; cdr3_aa: CASSESTVAQYF; cdr3_nt: TGCGCCAGCAGTGAGTCGACCGTCGCCCAGTACTTC
clone_size: -; cdr3_length: 14; j_call: TRBJ2-1; v_call: TRBV6-6; d_call: -; cdr3_aa: CASSYSAPYNEQFF; cdr3_nt: TGTGCCAGCAGTTACTCGGCACCTTACAATGAGCAGTTCTTC
clone_size: -; cdr3_length: 15; j_call: TRBJ1-5; v_call: TRBV5-8; d_call: -; cdr3_aa: CASSLRWGGNQPQHF; cdr3_nt: TGTGCCAGCAGCTTGCGTTGGGGCGGTAATCAGCCCCAGCATTTT
clone_size: few; cdr3_length: 15; j_call: TRBJ2-3; v_call: TRBV28; d_call: -; cdr3_aa: CASTSQGLVTDTQYF; cdr3_nt: TGTGCCAGCACTTCCCAAGGACTTGTAACAGATACGCAGTATTTT
clone_size: -; cdr3_length: 16; j_call: TRBJ1-3; v_call: TRBV9; d_call: TRBD1; cdr3_aa: CASSARRTGSLDTIYF; cdr3_nt: TGTGCCAGCAGCGCCCGAAGGACAGGGTCATTAGACACCATATATTTT
clone_size: -; cdr3_length: 14; j_call: TRBJ2-1; v_call: TRBV7-3; d_call: TRBD2; cdr3_aa: CASSLGTTVNEQFF; cdr3_nt: TGTGCCAGCAGCTTAGGGACTACGGTCAATGAGCAGTTCTTC
clone_size: -; cdr3_length: 15; j_call: TRBJ2-5; v_call: TRBV27; d_call: -; cdr3_aa: CASSPRVGAQETQYF; cdr3_nt: TGTGCCAGCAGTCCTCGGGTGGGGGCCCAAGAGACCCAGTACTTC
clone_size: -; cdr3_length: 13; j_call: TRBJ1-2; v_call: TRBV30; d_call: -; cdr3_aa: CAWSVGGTDGYTF; cdr3_nt: TGTGCCTGGAGTGTTGGGGGTACGGATGGCTACACCTTC
clone_size: -; cdr3_length: 13; j_call: TRBJ2-2; v_call: TRBV9; d_call: -; cdr3_aa: CASSVDSTGELFF; cdr3_nt: TGTGCCAGCAGCGTAGACAGCACCGGGGAGCTGTTTTTT
clone_size: -; cdr3_length: 14; j_call: TRBJ1-5; v_call: TRBV19; d_call: -; cdr3_aa: CASSLQTFNQPQHF; cdr3_nt: TGTGCCAGTAGTTTACAGACTTTCAATCAGCCCCAGCATTTT
clone_size: -; cdr3_length: 15; j_call: TRBJ2-1; v_call: TRBV5-5; d_call: TRBD2; cdr3_aa: CASSLGTSGMGEQFF; cdr3_nt: TGTGCCAGCAGCTTGGGAACTAGCGGGATGGGTGAGCAGTTCTTC
clone_size: -; cdr3_length: 11; j_call: TRBJ1-2; v_call: TRBV5-1; d_call: -; cdr3_aa: CASSVGDGYTF; cdr3_nt: TGCGCCAGCAGTGTAGGAGATGGCTACACCTTC
clone_size: -; cdr3_length: 11; j_call: TRBJ2-3; v_call: TRBV20-1; d_call: -; cdr3_aa: CSERVADTQYF; cdr3_nt: TGCAGTGAGAGGGTGGCAGATACGCAGTATTTT
clone_size: -; cdr3_length: 12; j_call: TRBJ1-4; v_call: TRBV18; d_call: -; cdr3_aa: CATGATNEKLFF; cdr3_nt: TGTGCCACGGGTGCAACTAATGAAAAACTGTTTTTT
clone_size: -; cdr3_length: 12; j_call: TRBJ2-3; v_call: TRBV6-5; d_call: -; cdr3_aa: CASSSPTDTQYF; cdr3_nt: TGTGCCAGCAGTAGCCCCACAGATACGCAGTATTTT
clone_size: -; cdr3_length: 14; j_call: TRBJ1-4; v_call: TRBV6-5; d_call: TRBD1; cdr3_aa: CASGTVATNEKLFF; cdr3_nt: TGTGCCAGCGGGACAGTTGCAACTAATGAAAAACTGTTTTTT
clone_size: -; cdr3_length: 14; j_call: TRBJ1-1; v_call: TRBV11-2; d_call: TRBD1; cdr3_aa: CASSATQDRAEAFF; cdr3_nt: TGTGCCAGCAGCGCAACACAGGACAGGGCTGAGGCTTTCTTT
clone_size: -; cdr3_length: 12; j_call: TRBJ2-7; v_call: TRBV10-1; d_call: -; cdr3_aa: CASSGSAAEQYF; cdr3_nt: TGCGCCAGCAGTGGATCGGCAGCCGAGCAGTACTTC
clone_size: -; cdr3_length: 15; j_call: TRBJ1-4; v_call: TRBV15; d_call: -; cdr3_aa: CATSRDMMQLEKLFF; cdr3_nt: TGTGCCACCAGCAGAGATATGATGCAATTGGAAAAACTGTTTTTT
clone_size: once; cdr3_length: 14; j_call: TRBJ2-1; v_call: TRBV2; d_call: TRBD2; cdr3_aa: CASSTGTSGNEQFF; cdr3_nt: TGTGCCAGCAGTACCGGGACTAGCGGGAATGAGCAGTTCTTC
clone_size: -; cdr3_length: 14; j_call: TRBJ2-1; v_call: TRBV5-1; d_call: TRBD1; cdr3_aa: CASSLQGRGNEQFF; cdr3_nt: TGCGCCAGCAGCTTACAGGGGCGAGGCAATGAGCAGTTCTTC
clone_size: -; cdr3_length: 15; j_call: TRBJ2-3; v_call: TRBV27; d_call: -; cdr3_aa: CASSVSLFRTDTQYF; cdr3_nt: TGTGCCAGCAGTGTTTCCCTCTTCCGCACAGATACGCAGTATTTT
clone_size: -; cdr3_length: 12; j_call: TRBJ2-3; v_call: TRBV5-1; d_call: -; cdr3_aa: CATTDNTDTQYF; cdr3_nt: TGCGCCACCACCGACAACACAGATACGCAGTATTTT
clone_size: -; cdr3_length: 15; j_call: TRBJ2-5; v_call: TRBV4-1; d_call: -; cdr3_aa: CASSLRWASSETQYF; cdr3_nt: TGCGCCAGCAGCCTCCGATGGGCGAGTAGTGAGACCCAGTACTTC
clone_size: -; cdr3_length: 14; j_call: TRBJ2-5; v_call: TRBV21-1; d_call: -; cdr3_aa: CASSRDTRGETQYF; cdr3_nt: TGTGCCAGCAGCCGGGACACCCGAGGGGAGACCCAGTACTTC
clone_size: once; cdr3_length: 13; j_call: TRBJ2-7; v_call: TRBV12-5; d_call: -; cdr3_aa: CASGLLASYEQYF; cdr3_nt: TGTGCTAGTGGTTTGCTAGCGAGCTACGAGCAGTACTTC
clone_size: -; cdr3_length: 16; j_call: TRBJ2-1; v_call: TRBV6-5; d_call: TRBD2; cdr3_aa: CASSLAGVGVYNEQFF; cdr3_nt: TGTGCCAGCAGTTTGGCGGGAGTTGGGGTCTACAATGAGCAGTTCTTC
clone_size: -; cdr3_length: 15; j_call: TRBJ2-5; v_call: TRBV6-6; d_call: -; cdr3_aa: CASSYWDHSGETQYF; cdr3_nt: TGTGCCAGCAGTTACTGGGACCACTCGGGGGAGACCCAGTACTTC
clone_size: -; cdr3_length: 14; j_call: TRBJ1-2; v_call: TRBV28; d_call: -; cdr3_aa: CASTDGSGVYGYTF; cdr3_nt: TGTGCCAGCACCGATGGGAGTGGGGTCTATGGCTACACCTTC
clone_size: few; cdr3_length: 15; j_call: TRBJ2-1; v_call: TRBV2; d_call: TRBD2; cdr3_aa: CASSFSGPSYNEQFF; cdr3_nt: TGTGCCAGCAGTTTTAGCGGGCCCTCCTACAATGAGCAGTTCTTC
clone_size: many; cdr3_length: 14; j_call: TRBJ2-7; v_call: TRBV7-6; d_call: TRBD1; cdr3_aa: CASSLGQGAYEQYF; cdr3_nt: TGTGCCAGCAGTCTAGGACAGGGGGCCTACGAGCAGTACTTC
clone_size: -; cdr3_length: 14; j_call: TRBJ2-3; v_call: TRBV19; d_call: -; cdr3_aa: CASNGQRSTDTQYF; cdr3_nt: TGTGCCAGTAACGGACAGCGCAGCACAGATACGCAGTATTTT
clone_size: once; cdr3_length: 16; j_call: TRBJ2-6; v_call: TRBV7-6; d_call: -; cdr3_aa: CASSLNGFSGANVLTF; cdr3_nt: TGTGCCAGCAGCTTAAACGGGTTTTCTGGGGCCAACGTCCTGACTTTC
clone_size: -; cdr3_length: 14; j_call: TRBJ2-2; v_call: TRBV2; d_call: -; cdr3_aa: CASNPVSNTGELFF; cdr3_nt: TGTGCCAGCAACCCCGTCTCGAACACCGGGGAGCTGTTTTTT
clone_size: once; cdr3_length: 14; j_call: TRBJ2-1; v_call: TRBV27; d_call: TRBD2; cdr3_aa: CASRPGLAGNEQFF; cdr3_nt: TGTGCCAGCAGGCCCGGACTAGCGGGTAATGAGCAGTTCTTC